This note documents a single T cell receptor (beta chain) sequence. The antigen is unknown. Every subset's genomic DNA went evenly onto several immunoSEQ plates. In the sorted-subset replicate PCRs, 150 to 250 ng DNA, around 30,000 T cell genomes, was used. TCRdb keeps only in-frame clones here, not all; method: immunoSEQ multiplex PCR. This table has more than 550,000 clones, roughly 88% appearing once. V lost 2 bases and J lost 2; bases outside the gene matches: 4. This CDR3 is built from 15 residues. CDR1 and CDR2 from the germline V gene are KGHSY and FQNENV. The data are from a study of shared clonotypes between healthy human individuals. Study-wide results and limits: Naive subsets usually exceeded memory subsets in estimated richness. Approximately 4.6% of naive CD4 clonotypes were common to a few donors.

The chain carries TRBV16 and TRBJ2-7; TRBD2 agrees at 9 bases. This TCR was sampled from a man aged 18 to 35 in good health. Some clones in this sample may be carry-over from other donors' samples. Sequenced sample: memory CD8+ T cells from PBMCs. Subset in this sample: CD45RO+ cells pooled with CCR7-negative TemRA cells. The CDR3 loop is CASSQPTSGAYEQYF. The CDR3 DNA is TGTGCCAGCAGCCAACCGACTAGCGGCGCCTACGAGCAGTACTTC.